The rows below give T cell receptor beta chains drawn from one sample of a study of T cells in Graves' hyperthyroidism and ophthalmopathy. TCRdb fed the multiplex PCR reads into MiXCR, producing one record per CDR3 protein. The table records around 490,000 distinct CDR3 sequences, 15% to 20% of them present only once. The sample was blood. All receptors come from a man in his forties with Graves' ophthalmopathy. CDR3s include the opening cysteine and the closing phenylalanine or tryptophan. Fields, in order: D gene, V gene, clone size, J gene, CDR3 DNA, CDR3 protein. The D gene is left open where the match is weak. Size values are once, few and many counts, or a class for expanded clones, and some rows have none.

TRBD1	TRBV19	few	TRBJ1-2	TGTGCCAGTAGTTTCCGACAGGGTGGCTACACCTTC	CASSFRQGGYTF
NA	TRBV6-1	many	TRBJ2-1	TGTGCCAGCAGTGATACAGGGTTGGGGTACAATGAGCAGTTCTTC	CASSDTGLGYNEQFF
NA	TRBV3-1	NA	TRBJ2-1	TGTGCCAGCAGCCAAGTAGCCCCGGGTGAGCAGTTCTTC	CASSQVAPGEQFF
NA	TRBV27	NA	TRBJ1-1	TGTGCCAGCAGTCCGTCCGGAACAGGGCGGAACACTGAAGCTTTCTTT	CASSPSGTGRNTEAFF
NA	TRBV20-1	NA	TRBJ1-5	TGCAGTGCTCGCCATAGCAATCAGCCCCAGCATTTT	CSARHSNQPQHF
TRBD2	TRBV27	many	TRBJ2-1	TGTGCCAGCAGTTGGGACTACGGCATCGGGCAGTTCTTC	CASSWDYGIGQFF
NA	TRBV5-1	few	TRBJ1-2	TGCGCCAGCAGTTTGACAAATCAAGAAGGCTACACCTTC	CASSLTNQEGYTF
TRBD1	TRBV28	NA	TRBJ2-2	TGTGCCAGCAGTCCGGACAGGGAAGTCGGGGAGCTGTTTTTT	CASSPDREVGELFF
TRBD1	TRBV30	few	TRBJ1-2	TGTGCCTGTACAGGGACAGGGAACTATGGCTACACCTTC	CACTGTGNYGYTF
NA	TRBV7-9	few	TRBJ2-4	TGTGCCAGCAGCCCTGAAGGGGGGATGGCCAAAAACATTCAGTACTTC	CASSPEGGMAKNIQYF
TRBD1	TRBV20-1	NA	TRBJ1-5	TGCAGTGCTCGGCGGGACAGGGGAAGGAGCAATCAGCCCCAGCATTTT	CSARRDRGRSNQPQHF
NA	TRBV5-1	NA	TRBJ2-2	TGCGCCAGCAGCTTGCCGACATTCGAGGGATGGGGCACCGGGGAGCTGTTTTTT	CASSLPTFEGWGTGELFF
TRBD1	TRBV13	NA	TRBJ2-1	TGTGCCAGCAGCGCACCCGGGACAGGGGGCTATGAGCAGTTCTTC	CASSAPGTGGYEQFF
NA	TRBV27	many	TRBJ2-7	TGTGCCAGCAGTTTTCACGGACAGCCTGGCCGTATCAGCTACGAGCAGTACTTC	CASSFHGQPGRISYEQYF
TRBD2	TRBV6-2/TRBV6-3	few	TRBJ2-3	TGTGCCAGCACTCTCCTAGCGGGAGGAACAGATACGCAGTATTTT	CASTLLAGGTDTQYF
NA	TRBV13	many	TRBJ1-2	TGTGCCAGCAGCGCTTCTCGGCTTCGCCAGGGCTATGGCTACACCTTC	CASSASRLRQGYGYTF
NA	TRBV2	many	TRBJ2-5	TGTGCCAGCAGTGTGGGTCCGGTAAGGGAGACCCAGTACTTC	CASSVGPVRETQYF
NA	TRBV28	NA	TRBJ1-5	TGTGCCAGCAGTTTAGGGCAGGGCGATATTAGGTATCAGCCCCAGCATTTT	CASSLGQGDIRYQPQHF
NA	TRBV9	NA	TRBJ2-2	TGTGCCAGCAGCACCCCACTAGAGCGTCCAGGAGCCGGGGAGCTGTTTTTT	CASSTPLERPGAGELFF
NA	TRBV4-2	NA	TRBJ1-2	TGTGCCAGCAGCCAAGGAACTACGTCCTATGGCTACACCTTC	CASSQGTTSYGYTF
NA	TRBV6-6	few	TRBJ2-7	TGTGCCAGCAGTTACGCGGGTCGGGAAAACGAGCAGTACTTC	CASSYAGRENEQYF
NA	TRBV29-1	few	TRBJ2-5	TGCAGCGTTCGAATTGAGACCCAGTACTTC	CSVRIETQYF
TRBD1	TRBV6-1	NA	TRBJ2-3	TGTGCCAGCGGAACAGGGGCATCAGATACGCAGTATTTT	CASGTGASDTQYF